What follows are 18 T cell receptor beta chains derived from one specimen sequenced in a study of blood T cells in healthy people across ages. The authors ran a second PCR of about 6 to 12 cycles using a sample-barcoded 5' primer and a J-beta primer mix. TCRdb reprocessed the 5' RACE reads via MiXCR and lists one record per CDR3 protein. The sample has roughly 550,000 distinct CDR3 sequences; nearly 25% are singletons. The same sample was also studied in work on T cells of mothers and their children.

The sequencing sample was made of blood. The receptors derive from a boy aged 5-17 years in good health.

V usage is TRBV28 and J usage is TRBJ2-1; D call uncertain. V was shortened by 3 bases and J by 4 bases, with 16 bases between the two germline ends. The CDR3 has 16 residues. Germline V gives CDR1 MDHEN, CDR2 SYDVKM. CDR3 region: CASSFRAFRNYNEQFF. CDR3 nucleotide sequence: TGTGCCAGCAGTTTCCGGGCTTTCCGGAATTACAATGAGCAGTTCTTC.

V and J are TRBV13 and TRBJ2-1; 11 nucleotides align to TRBD2. The J call may be in error: the DNA end matches TRBJ2-7 better. The CDR3 is 15 amino acids. Germline values: CDR1 PRHDT, CDR2 FYEKMQ (reference sequence). The CDR3: CASSLGGTSGVGQYF. The CDR3 nucleotides are TGTGCCAGCAGCTTAGGTGGGACTAGCGGCGTCGGGCAGTACTTC.

The rearrangement links TRBV28 to TRBJ2-2; possibly TRBD1 or TRBD2 for D (5 bases each). The germline V gene has CDR1 MDHEN and CDR2 SYDVKM. Trimming removed 5 bases at V and 1 base at J, with 11 bases between. The length of the CDR3 is 15 residues. In DNA, the CDR3 is TGTGCCAGCAGTCCCTCGGGACGGAACACCGGGGAGCTGTTTTTT. Its translation is CASSPSGRNTGELFF.

The chain uses TRBV7-6 and TRBJ1-6; 7 bases fit TRBD1. Germline V gene lookup returns CDR1 SGHVS and CDR2 FNYEAQ. V shed 4 bases and J 4 bases; nucleotides not matched to a gene: 7. The length of the CDR3 is 16 residues. The CDR3 is CASSSQGGGYNSPLHF. In nucleotides, the CDR3 is TGTGCCAGCAGCTCGCAGGGGGGGGGGTATAATTCACCCCTCCACTTT.

In this sample, this clonotype turned up a few times. The chain carries TRBV5-1 and TRBJ2-7, with D uncertain. CDR1 SGHRS and CDR2 YFSETQ come from the germline V gene. The CDR3 runs to 16 residues. Trimming stripped 0 bases from V and 0 bases from J, with 13 bases between. CDR3 DNA: TGCGCCAGCAGCTTGGACCCGCGGTCGAGCTCCTACGAGCAGTACTTC. Its translation is CASSLDPRSSSYEQYF.

The chain is built from TRBV5-1 and TRBJ2-2, with 8 bases lining up with TRBD1. The germline V gene encodes CDR1 SGHRS and CDR2 YFSETQ. The ends lost 0 bases at V and 9 bases at J; junction bases unmatched: 4. The CDR3 extends over 14 amino acids. CDR3 in amino acids: CASSLGQGFRELFF. The CDR3 DNA is TGCGCCAGCAGCTTGGGACAGGGGTTCCGGGAGCTGTTTTTT. Based on the CDR3 plus reference TRBV5-1 and TRBJ2-2, the full variable domain is KAGVTQTPRYLIKTRGQQVTLSCSPISGHRSVSWYQQTPGQGLQFLFEYFSETQRNKGNFPGRFSGRQFSNSRSEMNVSTLELGDSALYLCASSLGQGFRELFFGEGSRLTVL.

V usage is TRBV6-6 and J usage is TRBJ1-2; D is unclear. With 4 bases removed from V and 0 bases from J, the gap between germline ends came to 12 bases. Germline CDR1 MNHNY, CDR2 SVGAGI (reference sequence). CDR3 length equals 15 residues. In DNA, the CDR3 is TGTGCCAGCAGTTCCCGGGGTGGGGCTAACTATGGCTACACCTTC. Translation: CASSSRGGANYGYTF.

The CDR3 reads CASSLGERVYDTDTQYF. The CDR3 DNA reads TGTGCCAGCAGCTTAGGGGAAAGGGTGTACGACACAGATACGCAGTATTTT. The rearrangement uses TRBV28 and TRBJ2-3, with D maybe TRBD1 (5 bases). Between the trimmed V and J ends, which lost 6 bases and 2 bases, there was a span of 21 bases. The CDR3 is 17 residues long. From germline, CDR1 is MDHEN and CDR2 SYDVKM.

The table lists this clonotype with a few counts. The chain uses TRBV20-1 and TRBJ1-2; D might be TRBD1 (5 bases). Trimming removed 6 bases at V and 3 bases at J, with 11 bases between. The germline V gene has CDR1 DFQATT and CDR2 SNEGSKA (reference sequence). The CDR3 spans 12 residues. The CDR3 DNA is TGCAGTGCCCCCGACAGTTACTATGGCTACACCTTC. Translated, it gives CSAPDSYYGYTF.

In its sample, this clonotype was seen a few times. The CDR3 carries no conserved terminal phenylalanine or tryptophan, so it likely arises from a read error. The DNA is omitted, as the CDR3 cannot be located on it reliably, and the CDR3 follows TCRdb's listing. The rearrangement uses TRBV2 and TRBJ2-3; the table's D gene call, TRBD1, was not cross checked with the DNA. Germline CDR1 SNHLY, CDR2 FYNNEI. The CDR3 length is 12 residues, termini included. The CDR3 spells CASSEAVPRESV.

This clonotype occurred a few times. The gene calls are TRBV6-2 or TRBV6-3 and TRBJ2-7, with D maybe TRBD2 (6 bases). V shed 2 bases and J shed 3 bases, with 11 bases lying between them. This CDR3 is built from 14 residues. Germline CDR1 is MNHEY and CDR2 is SVGEGT. CDR3 sequence reads: CASSYSQDYYEQYF. The DNA of the CDR3 is TGTGCCAGCAGTTACAGCCAGGACTACTACGAGCAGTACTTC.

This clonotype was counted between two and nine times. Compared with germline, one end of the junction differs, possibly owing to a read error. V gene TRBV20-1 combines with J gene TRBJ2-5; 12 bases fit TRBD1. The J call may be incorrect, as the DNA end agrees better with TRBJ2-1. This CDR3 is 15 amino acids long. CDR1 and CDR2 (germline): DFQATT, SNEGSKA (reference sequence). The CDR3 loop is CSARAGTGGYNEQFF. The CDR3 nucleotides read TGCAGTGCTAGAGCCGGGACAGGGGGCTACAACGAGCAGTTCTTC.

The chain has TRBV28 and TRBJ2-5, with D tentatively TRBD1 (5 bases). TRBJ2-1 matches the DNA end more closely, so the J call is doubtful. The CDR3 totals 13 residues. Germline CDR1 reads MDHEN; CDR2 reads SYDVKM. CDR3 in amino acids: CASSLTEANEQFF. The CDR3 DNA reads as TGTGCCAGCAGTTTGACAGAAGCAAATGAGCAGTTCTTC.

This clonotype was seen ten or more times. This chain joins TRBV5-6 and TRBJ2-6; D call uncertain. CDR1 is SGHDT, CDR2 YYEEEE, per germline. V lost 4 bases and J 0 bases, leaving 8 bases between the germline ends. The CDR3 is made up of 15 amino acids. CDR3 nucleotide sequence: TGTGCCAGCAGCCTAAGGTCCTCTGGGGCCAACGTCCTGACTTTC. As protein: CASSLRSSGANVLTF.

The chain is built from TRBV12-3 or TRBV12-4 and TRBJ2-1; D call uncertain. V dropped 10 bases and J dropped 0 bases, with 13 bases sitting between them. The CDR3 extends over 14 amino acids. The DNA of the CDR3 is TGTGCCACGACCACCGGTAGCTCCTACAATGAGCAGTTCTTC. Translated: CATTTGSSYNEQFF.

This sequence joins TRBV12-3 or TRBV12-4 and TRBJ2-1; TRBD2 is a possible D gene (5 bases). V was clipped by 3 bases and J by 3 bases, with 15 bases between them. CDR3 size: 16 residues. In nucleotides, the CDR3 is TGTGCCAGCAGTTTTGCGGACTTTGGGCTCTACAATGAGCAGTTCTTC. This gives the protein CASSFADFGLYNEQFF.

A few counts support this clonotype. The chain is built from TRBV28 and TRBJ2-7; D is unclear. Germline V CDR1 and CDR2: MDHEN, SYDVKM. The CDR3 runs to 12 residues. V lost 4 bases to trimming and J lost 5 bases, with 9 bases between them. CDR3 DNA: TGTGCCAGCAGTTCCCTCCTGGACGAGCAGTACTTC. Encoded protein: CASSSLLDEQYF.

V gene TRBV20-1 combines with J gene TRBJ2-5; D is uncertain. CDR3 length equals 12 residues. The germline V gene has CDR1 DFQATT and CDR2 SNEGSKA (reference sequence). Trimming cost V 7 bases and J 2 bases, with 11 bases left between them. The chain's CDR3 is CSVNSLQETQYF. The CDR3 DNA is TGCAGTGTAAACAGCCTTCAAGAGACCCAGTACTTC.